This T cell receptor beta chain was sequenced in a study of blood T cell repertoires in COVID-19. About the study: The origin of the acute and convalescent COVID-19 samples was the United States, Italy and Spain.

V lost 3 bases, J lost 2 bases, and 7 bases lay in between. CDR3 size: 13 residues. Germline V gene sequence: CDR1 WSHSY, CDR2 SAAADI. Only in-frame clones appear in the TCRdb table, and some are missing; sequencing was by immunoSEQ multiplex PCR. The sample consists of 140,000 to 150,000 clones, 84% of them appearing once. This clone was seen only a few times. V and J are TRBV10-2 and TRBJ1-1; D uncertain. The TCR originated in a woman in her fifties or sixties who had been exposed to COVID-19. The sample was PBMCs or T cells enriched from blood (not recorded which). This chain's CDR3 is CASSDRSNTEAFF. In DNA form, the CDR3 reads TGCGCCAGCAGTGATCGCAGTAACACTGAAGCTTTCTTT.